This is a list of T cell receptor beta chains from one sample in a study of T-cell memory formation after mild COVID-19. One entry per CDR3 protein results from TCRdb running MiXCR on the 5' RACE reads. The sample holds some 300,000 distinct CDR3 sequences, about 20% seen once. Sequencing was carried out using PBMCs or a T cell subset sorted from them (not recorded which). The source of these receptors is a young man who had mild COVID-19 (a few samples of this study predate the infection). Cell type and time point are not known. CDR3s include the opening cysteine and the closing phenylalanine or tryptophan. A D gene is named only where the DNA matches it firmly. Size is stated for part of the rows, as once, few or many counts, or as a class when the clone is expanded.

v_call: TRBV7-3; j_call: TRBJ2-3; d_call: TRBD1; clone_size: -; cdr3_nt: TGTGCCAGCAACCTTACGACAGGGGATAGCACAGATACGCAGTATTTT; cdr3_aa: CASNLTTGDSTDTQYF
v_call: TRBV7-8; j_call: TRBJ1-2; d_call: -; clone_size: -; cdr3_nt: TGTGCCAGCAGCAAAGGACCTGGAGATGGCTACACCTTC; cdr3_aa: CASSKGPGDGYTF
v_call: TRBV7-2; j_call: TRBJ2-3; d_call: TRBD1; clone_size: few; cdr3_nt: TGTGCCAGCAGGACAGGGGGACAGCACACAGATACGCAGTATTTT; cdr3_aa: CASRTGGQHTDTQYF
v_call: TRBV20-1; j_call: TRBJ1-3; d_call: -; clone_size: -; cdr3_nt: TGCAGTGCTAGTCCTGGGCGGCACTCTGGAAACACCATATATTTT; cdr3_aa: CSASPGRHSGNTIYF
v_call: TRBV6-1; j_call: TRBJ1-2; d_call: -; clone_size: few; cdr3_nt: TGTGCCAGCACCGTTAGTGGAAAGAACTATGGCTACACCTTC; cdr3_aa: CASTVSGKNYGYTF
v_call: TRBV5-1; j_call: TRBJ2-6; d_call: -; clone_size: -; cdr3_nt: TGCGCCAGCAGCATGGACCGCACTGGGGCCAACGTCCTGACTTTC; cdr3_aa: CASSMDRTGANVLTF
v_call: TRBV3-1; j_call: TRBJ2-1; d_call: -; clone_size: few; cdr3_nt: TGTGCCAGCAGCCAACTCAGAAATGAGCAGTTCTTC; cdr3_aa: CASSQLRNEQFF
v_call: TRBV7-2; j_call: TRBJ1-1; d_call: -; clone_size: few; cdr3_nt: TGTGCCAGCAGCTCCTACGCGGGGAAAGCTTTCTTT; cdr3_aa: CASSSYAGKAFF
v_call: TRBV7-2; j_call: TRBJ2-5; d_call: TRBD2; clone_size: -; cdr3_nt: TGTGCCAGCAGCTTATCTAGCGGGGAGACCCAGTACTTC; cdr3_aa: CASSLSSGETQYF
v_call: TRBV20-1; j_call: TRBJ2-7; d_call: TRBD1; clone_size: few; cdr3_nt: TGCAGTGCTGGGACAGGGCGGGTCTCCTACGAGCAGTACTTC; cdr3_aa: CSAGTGRVSYEQYF
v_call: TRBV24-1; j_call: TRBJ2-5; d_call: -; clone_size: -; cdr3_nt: TGTGCCACCAGTGACAAGACAGCCTACCAAGAGACCCAGTACTTC; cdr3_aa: CATSDKTAYQETQYF
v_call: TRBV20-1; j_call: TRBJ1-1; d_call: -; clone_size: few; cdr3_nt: TGCAGTGCTAGAGATTTCGCGAAAAACACTGAAGCTTTCTTT; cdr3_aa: CSARDFAKNTEAFF
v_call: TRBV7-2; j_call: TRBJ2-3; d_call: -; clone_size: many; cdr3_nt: TGTGCCAGCAGCTACAGGGCAGATACGCAGTATTTT; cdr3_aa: CASSYRADTQYF
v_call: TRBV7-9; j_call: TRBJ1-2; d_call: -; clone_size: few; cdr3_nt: TGTGCCAGCGCGACAGTCTATGGCTACACCTTC; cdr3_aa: CASATVYGYTF
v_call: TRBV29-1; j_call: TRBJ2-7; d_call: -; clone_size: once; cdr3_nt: TGCAGCGTTGCCGGGGAAACCTACGAGCAGTACTTC; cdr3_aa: CSVAGETYEQYF
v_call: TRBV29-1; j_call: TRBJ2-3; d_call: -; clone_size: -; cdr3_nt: TGCAGCGTTGAGCCTATCAGGGGAGACGCAGATACGCAGTATTTT; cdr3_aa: CSVEPIRGDADTQYF
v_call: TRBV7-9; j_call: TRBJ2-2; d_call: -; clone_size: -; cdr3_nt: TGTGCCAGCAGCTTCAGGGGCCTGATCACCGGGGAGCTGTTTTTT; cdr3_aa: CASSFRGLITGELFF
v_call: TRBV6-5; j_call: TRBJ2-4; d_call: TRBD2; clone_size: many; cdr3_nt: TGTGCCAGCAGTTTTTTAGCGGGAGGAGCCAAAAACATTCAGTACTTC; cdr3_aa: CASSFLAGGAKNIQYF
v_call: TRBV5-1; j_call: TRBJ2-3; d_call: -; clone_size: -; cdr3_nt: TGCGCCAGCAGCTTGCGGGGTGGTGGCGCAGATACGCAGTATTTT; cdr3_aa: CASSLRGGGADTQYF
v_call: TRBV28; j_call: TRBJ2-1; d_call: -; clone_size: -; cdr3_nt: TGTGCCAGCAGTTCCCGTTTGTCCTACAATGAGCAGTTCTTC; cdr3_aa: CASSSRLSYNEQFF
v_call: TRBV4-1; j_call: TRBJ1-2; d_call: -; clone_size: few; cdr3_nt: TGCGCCAGCAGCCAAGTTACACCCACCAACTATGGCTACACCTTC; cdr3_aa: CASSQVTPTNYGYTF
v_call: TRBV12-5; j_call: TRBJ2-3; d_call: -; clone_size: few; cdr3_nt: TGTGCTAGTGGTTTGGGGGGGTACACAGATACGCAGTATTTT; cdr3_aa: CASGLGGYTDTQYF
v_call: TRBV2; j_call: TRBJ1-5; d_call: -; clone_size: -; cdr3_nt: TGTGCCAGCATTCGGGACAGCAATCAGCCCCAGCATTTT; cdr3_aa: CASIRDSNQPQHF
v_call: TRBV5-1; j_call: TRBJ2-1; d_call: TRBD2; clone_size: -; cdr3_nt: TGCGCCAGCGCTACCCCACCGGGACTAGACAATGAGCAGTTCTTC; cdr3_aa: CASATPPGLDNEQFF
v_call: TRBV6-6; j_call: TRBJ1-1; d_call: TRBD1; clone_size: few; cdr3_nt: TGTGCCAGCAGTTACGACAGGGTGGAGAACACTGAAGCTTTCTTT; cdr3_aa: CASSYDRVENTEAFF
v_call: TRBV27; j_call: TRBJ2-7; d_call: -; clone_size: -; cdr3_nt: TGTGCCAGCAGTTTAGTCCGCCAGGGGTCGGAGCAGTACTTC; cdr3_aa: CASSLVRQGSEQYF
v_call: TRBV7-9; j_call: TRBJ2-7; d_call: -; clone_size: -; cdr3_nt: TGTGCCAGCAGCTTAGGCTATTCCTACGAGCAGTACTTC; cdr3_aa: CASSLGYSYEQYF
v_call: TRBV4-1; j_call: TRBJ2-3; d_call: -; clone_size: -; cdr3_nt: TGCGCCAGCAGCCAAGGGTCCACACCCCAGGCGGCTAGCACAGATACGCAGTATTTT; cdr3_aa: CASSQGSTPQAASTDTQYF
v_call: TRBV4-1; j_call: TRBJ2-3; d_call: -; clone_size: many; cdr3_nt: TGCGCCAGCAGCCAAGGCTACGGTAGCGTGGGCACAGATACGCAGTATTTT; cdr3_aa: CASSQGYGSVGTDTQYF